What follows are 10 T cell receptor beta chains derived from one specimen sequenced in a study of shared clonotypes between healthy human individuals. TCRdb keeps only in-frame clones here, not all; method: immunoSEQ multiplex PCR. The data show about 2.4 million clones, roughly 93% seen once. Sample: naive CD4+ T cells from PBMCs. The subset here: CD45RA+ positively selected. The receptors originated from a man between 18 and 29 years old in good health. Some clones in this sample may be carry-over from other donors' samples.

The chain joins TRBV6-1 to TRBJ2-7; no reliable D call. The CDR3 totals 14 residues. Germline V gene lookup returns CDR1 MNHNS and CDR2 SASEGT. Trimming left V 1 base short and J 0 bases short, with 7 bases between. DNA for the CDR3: TGTGCCAGCAGTGAAGGGTTAAACTCCTACGAGCAGTACTTC. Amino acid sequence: CASSEGLNSYEQYF.

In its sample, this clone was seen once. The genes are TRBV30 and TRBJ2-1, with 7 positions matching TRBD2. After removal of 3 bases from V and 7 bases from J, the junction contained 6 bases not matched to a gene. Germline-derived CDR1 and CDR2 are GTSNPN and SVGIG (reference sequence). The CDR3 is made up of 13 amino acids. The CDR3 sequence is CAWSWTSLNEQFF. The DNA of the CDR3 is TGTGCCTGGAGCTGGACTAGTCTTAATGAGCAGTTCTTC.

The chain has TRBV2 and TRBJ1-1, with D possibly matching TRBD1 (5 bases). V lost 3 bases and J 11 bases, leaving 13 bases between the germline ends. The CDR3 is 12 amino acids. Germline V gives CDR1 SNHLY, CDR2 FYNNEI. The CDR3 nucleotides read TGTGCCAGCAGTGAGACAGAGCGTGTGGCTTTCTTT. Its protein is CASSETERVAFF.

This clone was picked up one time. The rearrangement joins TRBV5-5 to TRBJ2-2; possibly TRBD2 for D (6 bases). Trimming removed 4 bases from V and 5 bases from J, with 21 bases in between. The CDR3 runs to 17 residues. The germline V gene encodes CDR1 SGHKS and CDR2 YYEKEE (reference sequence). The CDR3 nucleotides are TGTGCCAGCAGCCCGGAGGGTGCAGGGAAAGCGACCGGGGAGCTGTTTTTT. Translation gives CASSPEGAGKATGELFF.

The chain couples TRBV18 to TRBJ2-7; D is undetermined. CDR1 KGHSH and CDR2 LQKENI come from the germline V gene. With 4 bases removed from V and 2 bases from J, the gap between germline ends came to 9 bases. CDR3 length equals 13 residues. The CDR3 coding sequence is TGTGCCAGCTCACAGACGGAAACCTACGAGCAGTACTTC. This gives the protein CASSQTETYEQYF. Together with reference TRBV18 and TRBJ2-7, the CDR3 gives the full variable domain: NAGVMQNPRHLVRRRGQEARLRCSPMKGHSHVYWYRQLPEEGLKFMVYLQKENIIDESGMPKERFSAEFPKEGPSILRIQQVVRGDSAAYFCASSQTETYEQYFGPGTRLTVT.

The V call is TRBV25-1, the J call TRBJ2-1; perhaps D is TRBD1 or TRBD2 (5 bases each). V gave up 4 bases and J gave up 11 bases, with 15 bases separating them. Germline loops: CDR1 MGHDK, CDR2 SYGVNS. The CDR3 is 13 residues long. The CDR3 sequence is CASSALGTGKQFF. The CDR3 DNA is TGTGCCAGCAGTGCACTCGGGACGGGAAAGCAGTTCTTC.

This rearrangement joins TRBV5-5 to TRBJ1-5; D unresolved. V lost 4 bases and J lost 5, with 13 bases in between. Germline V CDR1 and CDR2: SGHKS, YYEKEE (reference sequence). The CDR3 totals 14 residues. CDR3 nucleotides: TGTGCCAGCAGCCTCGACCGCCGGGATCAGCCCCAGCATTTT. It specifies CASSLDRRDQPQHF.

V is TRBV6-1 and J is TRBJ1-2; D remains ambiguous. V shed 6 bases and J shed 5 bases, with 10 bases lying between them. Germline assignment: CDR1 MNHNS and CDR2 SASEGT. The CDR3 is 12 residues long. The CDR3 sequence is CASRTAFYGYTF. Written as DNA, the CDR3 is TGTGCCAGCAGGACGGCGTTTTATGGCTACACCTTC.

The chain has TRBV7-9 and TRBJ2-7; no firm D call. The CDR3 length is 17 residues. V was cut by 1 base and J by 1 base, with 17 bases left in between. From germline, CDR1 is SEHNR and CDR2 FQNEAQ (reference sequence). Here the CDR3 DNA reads TGTGCCAGCAGCTTAGATTGGGCGCCGGACGATTCCTACGAGCAGTACTTC. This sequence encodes CASSLDWAPDDSYEQYF.

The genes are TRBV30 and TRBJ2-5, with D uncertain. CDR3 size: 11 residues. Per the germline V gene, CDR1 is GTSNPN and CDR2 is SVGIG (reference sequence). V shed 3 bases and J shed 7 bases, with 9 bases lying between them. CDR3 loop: CAWSESATQYF. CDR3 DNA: TGTGCCTGGAGCGAGAGCGCGACCCAGTACTTC.